The 24 T cell receptor beta chains given below trace back to one sample, sequenced in a study of CD4+ T cells in melanoma. The protocol was immunoSEQ multiplex PCR, while the TCRdb copy is restricted to in-frame clones and leaves out a portion. The sample has tens of thousands of clones, 60% to 75% seen once; the top ten hold approximately 5%. The sample taken for sequencing was tumor tissue. Receptor source: a human donor with melanoma.

This chain uses TRBV6-6 with TRBJ2-1; D is ambiguous. Looked up from germline, CDR1 is MNHNY and CDR2 is SVGAGI (reference sequence). This CDR3 region has 13 residues. Trimming shortened V by 6 bases and J by 5 bases, and 11 bases separated the two germline ends. The CDR3 DNA is TGTGCCAGCAGAGCCCGCCCTAACAATGAGCAGTTCTTC. Its translation is CASRARPNNEQFF.

The chain joins TRBV20-1 to TRBJ2-7; D ambiguous. V was shortened by 4 bases and J by 4 bases, with 8 bases between the two germline ends. Per germline, CDR1 DFQATT and CDR2 SNEGSKA (reference sequence). The CDR3 length is 11 residues. The chain's CDR3 is CSAKNAYEQYF. CDR3 nucleotide sequence: TGCAGTGCTAAAAACGCTTACGAGCAGTACTTC.

V usage is TRBV13 and J usage is TRBJ1-1; D remains ambiguous. There are 14 residues in the CDR3. Germline assignment: CDR1 PRHDT and CDR2 FYEKMQ (reference sequence). Trimming left V 6 bases short and J 0 bases short, with 11 bases between. This chain's CDR3 is CASSYGLMNTEAFF. As DNA, the CDR3 is TGTGCCAGCAGTTATGGGCTGATGAACACTGAAGCTTTCTTT. Looking up the rest from reference TRBV13 and TRBJ1-1 gives the full variable domain: AAGVIQSPRHLIKEKRETATLKCYPIPRHDTVYWYQQGPGQDPQFLISFYEKMQSDKGSIPDRFSAQQFSDYHSELNMSSLELGDSALYFCASSYGLMNTEAFFGQGTRLTVV.

The chain links TRBV5-1 to TRBJ1-4; D may be TRBD1 (5 bases). Germline V CDR1 and CDR2: SGHRS, YFSETQ. There are 15 residues in the CDR3. The V gene lost 4 bases and the J gene lost 2 bases, with 12 bases spanning the gap. CDR3 bases: TGCGCCAGCAGCACCTCAGGGATTACTAATGAAAAACTGTTTTTT. Translated: CASSTSGITNEKLFF.

The CDR3 loop is CASSRRGPNEKLFF. As DNA, the CDR3 is TGTGCCAGCAGCCGTAGGGGTCCTAATGAAAAACTGTTTTTT. The rearrangement links TRBV7-9 to TRBJ1-4, with a possible D match to TRBD1 (5 bases). Germline lookup yields CDR1 SEHNR and CDR2 FQNEAQ (reference sequence). Trimming removed 5 bases at V and 3 bases at J, with 10 bases between. This CDR3 contains 14 residues.

Ten or more counts support this clone. In DNA form, the CDR3 reads TGTGCCAGCAGCTTTTCCGGGACAGTAGCAGAAGGCTACACCTTC. Translating gives CASSFSGTVAEGYTF. The chain carries TRBV7-9 and TRBJ1-2; TRBD1 matches at 7 bases. With 3 bases clipped from V and 8 bases from J, the junction kept 12 bases outside the gene matches. Germline values: CDR1 SEHNR, CDR2 FQNEAQ (reference sequence). This CDR3 region has 15 residues.

This sequence joins TRBV30 and TRBJ2-2; D is undetermined. Germline V gene sequence: CDR1 GTSNPN, CDR2 SVGIG (reference sequence). CDR3 length: 13 residues. Trimming stripped 4 bases from V and 5 bases from J, with 11 bases between. Here the CDR3 reads CAWTEQLTGELFF. The CDR3, as DNA: TGTGCCTGGACGGAGCAACTGACCGGGGAGCTGTTTTTT.

This sequence joins TRBV19 and TRBJ2-2; D is perhaps TRBD2 (6 bases). Trimming pared 10 bases from V and 7 bases from J, leaving 19 bases between. There are 14 residues in the CDR3. Per the germline V gene, CDR1 is LNHDA and CDR2 is SQIVND (reference sequence). The CDR3 loop is CATDGVLRGGELFF. As DNA, the CDR3 is TGTGCCACGGATGGGGTCCTGCGGGGCGGGGAGCTGTTTTTT.

V and J are TRBV5-8 and TRBJ1-2, with D perhaps matching TRBD1 (5 bases). The CDR3 is 14 amino acids. The ends were cut back, 5 bases at V and 3 bases at J, with 14 bases in the middle. Per germline, CDR1 SGHTS and CDR2 YDEGEE. CDR3 nucleotide sequence: TGTGCCAGCAGGGAAGGGACCCTTCACTATGGCTACACCTTC. Translation gives CASREGTLHYGYTF.

This chain uses TRBV19 with TRBJ2-3; no firm D call. V lost 1 base, J lost 5 bases, and 1 base lay in between. CDR3 length equals 11 residues. Per the germline V gene, CDR1 is LNHDA and CDR2 is SQIVND (reference sequence). CDR3 amino acids: CASSIGDTQYF. DNA for the CDR3: TGTGCCAGTAGTATAGGAGATACGCAGTATTTT.

The CDR3 DNA is TGTGCCAGTAGCCCCGAAGGGGGTGGTGGCTACACCTTC. It encodes CASSPEGGGGYTF. This chain connects TRBV19 to TRBJ1-2, with D possibly matching TRBD1 (6 bases). The germline gives CDR1 LNHDA, CDR2 SQIVND (reference sequence). The CDR3 length is 13 residues. Trimming pared 6 bases from V and 7 bases from J, leaving 15 bases between. The full variable domain, completed using reference TRBV19 and TRBJ1-2, is DGGITQSPKYLFRKEGQNVTLSCEQNLNHDAMYWYRQDPGQGLRLIYYSQIVNDFQKGDIAEGYSVSREKKESFPLTVTSAQKNPTAFYLCASSPEGGGGYTFGSGTRLTVV.

The chain uses TRBV7-8 and TRBJ1-1; 7 nucleotides agree with TRBD1. Germline CDR1 and CDR2: SGHVS and FQNEAQ. The CDR3 is made up of 14 amino acids. Trimming at V came to 4 bases and at J to 11 bases, leaving 13 bases not matched to a gene. The CDR3 loop reads CASSWDSYPPRAFF. CDR3 DNA sequence: TGTGCCAGCAGCTGGGACAGCTACCCCCCTCGGGCTTTCTTT.

The chain joins TRBV7-6 to TRBJ2-1, with 11 bases fitting TRBD1. Germline trimming cut 3 bases from V and 4 bases from J; bases unmatched to any gene: 2. CDR1 SGHVS and CDR2 FNYEAQ come from the germline V gene. There are 15 residues in the CDR3. The CDR3 bases are TGTGCCAGCAGCTTTGGGACAGGGGGGTACAATGAGCAGTTCTTC. Amino acids: CASSFGTGGYNEQFF.

The CDR3 loop reads CASSRRGMGTDTQYF. As DNA, the CDR3 is TGTGCCAGCAGCCGGCGGGGTATGGGTACAGATACGCAGTATTTT. This chain connects TRBV5-6 to TRBJ2-3; maybe TRBD2 (6 bases). V was shortened by 4 bases and J by 3 bases, with 15 bases between the two germline ends. The CDR3 contains 15 residues. The germline V gene encodes CDR1 SGHDT and CDR2 YYEEEE.

V is TRBV20-1 and J is TRBJ2-5; possibly TRBD2 for D (5 bases). Germline lookup yields CDR1 DFQATT and CDR2 SNEGSKA (reference sequence). The CDR3 spans 11 residues. The CDR3 coding sequence is TGCAGGGCGGGTCCTCAAGAGACCCAGTACTTC. It encodes CRAGPQETQYF.

This chain links TRBV6-5 with TRBJ2-1, with no clear D. There are 11 residues in the CDR3. V was shortened by 2 bases and J by 9 bases, with 5 bases between the two germline ends. Germline V lookup: CDR1 MNHEY, CDR2 SVGAGI. The CDR3 DNA is TGTGCCAGCAGTTACGAACGTGAGCAGTTCTTC. Encoded protein: CASSYEREQFF.

The V and J genes are TRBV6-6 and TRBJ1-1, with 11 nucleotides matching TRBD1. This CDR3 has 14 amino acids. V dropped 7 bases and J dropped 7; count of bases not matched to a gene: 8. In germline, CDR1 is MNHNY, CDR2 SVGAGI (reference sequence). As DNA, the CDR3 is TGTGCCAGCATAATGGACAGGGGGCGAGGTGAAGCTTTCTTT. This encodes CASIMDRGRGEAFF.

In this sample, this clone turned up a few times. This chain links TRBV5-4 with TRBJ1-1; D gene uncertain. CDR1 and CDR2 from the germline V gene are SGHNT and YYREEE (reference sequence). Trimming took 2 bases from V and 5 from J, leaving 16 bases between them. This CDR3 is 15 amino acids long. This CDR3 is CASSFSLVRETEAFF. The CDR3 bases are TGTGCCAGCAGCTTCTCCCTGGTGAGGGAAACTGAAGCTTTCTTT.

V is TRBV6-6 and J is TRBJ2-1; 14 positions match TRBD2. The ends lost 5 bases at V and 5 bases at J; junction bases unmatched: 5. The CDR3 has 16 amino acids. Germline V gene sequence: CDR1 MNHNY, CDR2 SVGAGI (reference sequence). DNA for the CDR3: TGTGCCAGCAGTGCGTTGACTAGCGGGGGGGACAATGAGCAGTTCTTC. Translating gives CASSALTSGGDNEQFF.

CDR3 nucleotide sequence: TGTGCCAGCAGCTTAGCGCTTGGACAGATCCAAGAGACCCAGTACTTC. It specifies CASSLALGQIQETQYF. This sequence joins TRBV7-9 and TRBJ2-5, with D perhaps matching TRBD1 (6 bases). The germline V and J ends were trimmed by 0 bases and 1 base, with 12 bases remaining between them. CDR3 size: 16 residues. Germline values: CDR1 SEHNR, CDR2 FQNEAQ (reference sequence). The full variable domain, its missing parts supplied by reference TRBV7-9 and TRBJ2-5, is DTGVSQNPRHKITKRGQNVTFRCDPISEHNRLYWYRQTLGQGPEFLTYFQNEAQLEKSRLLSDRFSAERPKGSFSTLEIQRTEQGDSAMYLCASSLALGQIQETQYFGPGTRLLVL.

The V gene is TRBV4-2, the J gene TRBJ1-6; no definite D call. Germline V lookup: CDR1 LGHNA, CDR2 YNFKEQ. This CDR3 contains 15 residues. V lost 0 bases and J 10 bases, leaving 13 bases between the germline ends. CDR3 region: CASSQDRTQASPLHF. DNA of the CDR3: TGTGCCAGCAGCCAAGATAGGACCCAAGCCTCACCCCTCCACTTT.

This clone has just a few counts. CDR3 DNA: TGTGCCAGCAGCTTAGACCACGGGGGGGAAAAACTGTTTTTT. As protein: CASSLDHGGEKLFF. The chain is built from TRBV7-2 and TRBJ1-4; D might be TRBD1 (5 bases). The length of the CDR3 is 14 residues. Deletions cut 1 base from V and 8 bases from J, with 11 bases between. From germline, CDR1 is SGHTA and CDR2 FQGNSA.

The V and J genes are TRBV5-4 and TRBJ2-3, with D unclear. Looked up from germline, CDR1 is SGHNT and CDR2 is YYREEE (reference sequence). This CDR3 is built from 16 residues. Trimming left V 5 bases short and J 2 bases short, with 18 bases between. Here the CDR3 DNA reads TGTGCCAGCAGACCTGACCTACGCCCAAACACAGATACGCAGTATTTT. Translating gives CASRPDLRPNTDTQYF.

This sequence joins TRBV9 and TRBJ2-5; 8 bases are shared with TRBD1. Germline values: CDR1 SGDLS, CDR2 YYNGEE. V was clipped by 4 bases and J by 7 bases; unmatched bases: 9. The CDR3 length is 14 residues. DNA of the CDR3: TGTGCCAGCAGCCCCCCGGACAGGGCTGGGACCCAGTACTTC. Its translation: CASSPPDRAGTQYF.